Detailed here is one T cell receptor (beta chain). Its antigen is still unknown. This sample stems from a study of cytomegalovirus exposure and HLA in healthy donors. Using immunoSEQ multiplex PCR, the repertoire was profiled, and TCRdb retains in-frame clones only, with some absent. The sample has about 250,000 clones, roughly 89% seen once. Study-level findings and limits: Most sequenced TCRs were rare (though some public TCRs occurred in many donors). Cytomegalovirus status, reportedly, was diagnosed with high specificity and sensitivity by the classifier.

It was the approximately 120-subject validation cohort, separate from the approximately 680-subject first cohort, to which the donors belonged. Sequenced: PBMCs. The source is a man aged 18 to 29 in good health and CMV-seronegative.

The CDR3 DNA is TGTGCCAGCTCACCGCAGGGGGCAGGGACTGAAGCTTTCTTT. It encodes CASSPQGAGTEAFF. The chain has TRBV18 and TRBJ1-1; 8 bases agree with TRBD1. The CDR3 length is 14 residues. Germline V CDR1 and CDR2: KGHSH, LQKENI. V shed 3 bases, J shed 5 bases, and the junction held 5 bases outside the gene matches.